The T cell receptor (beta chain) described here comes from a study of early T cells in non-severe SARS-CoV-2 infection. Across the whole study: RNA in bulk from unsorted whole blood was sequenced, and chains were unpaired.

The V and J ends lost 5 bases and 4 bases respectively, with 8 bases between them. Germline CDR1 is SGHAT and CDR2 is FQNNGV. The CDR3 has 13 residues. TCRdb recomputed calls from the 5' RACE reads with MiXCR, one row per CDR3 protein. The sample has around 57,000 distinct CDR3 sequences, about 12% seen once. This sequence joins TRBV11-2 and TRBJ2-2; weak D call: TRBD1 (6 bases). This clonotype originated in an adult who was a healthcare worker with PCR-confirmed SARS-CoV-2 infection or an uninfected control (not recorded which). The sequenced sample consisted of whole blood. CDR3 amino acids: CASSRQATGELFF. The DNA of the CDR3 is TGTGCCAGCAGCCGACAGGCCACCGGGGAGCTGTTTTTT.